Presented here are 20 T cell receptor beta chains from one specimen sequenced in a study of Ad26.COV2.S vaccination and SARS-CoV-2 variants (dated by TCRdb to the early 2020s). Libraries were constructed by the immunoSEQ multiplex PCR assay. Not all clones reach the TCRdb copy of this immuneACCESS table, which keeps in-frame sequences only. Checked studies attribute under half of the gap to unresolved V genes and leave the rest unexplained. This sample has 350,000 to 550,000 clones in its table, and 85% to 90% of those were observed once. About 2.5% of the sample goes to the ten largest clones. This specimen's treatment or condition label, interpreted: around 19 received Ad26.COV2.S at low or high dose, single or two shots; roughly five received placebo; per-sample allocation not given. For vaccine and placebo recipients, the sequenced repertoires came from samples collected on day 63 after the first injection.

Sequences were derived from peripheral blood, sampled in a trial of Ad26.COV2.S vaccine versus placebo. All receptors come from a person aged 18 to 59 who received the Ad26.COV2.S COVID-19 vaccine or a placebo.

The rearrangement joins TRBV7-9 to TRBJ2-1; no firm D call. Trimming removed 7 bases at V and 2 bases at J, with 15 bases between. Germline CDR1 reads SEHNR; CDR2 reads FQNEAQ (reference sequence). The CDR3 covers 15 residues. The CDR3 region has the DNA TGTGCCAGCATAGCAACGGACGCTGCCTACAATGAGCAGTTCTTC. Protein: CASIATDAAYNEQFF.

The V call is TRBV19, the J call TRBJ2-5; D is ambiguous. The CDR3 spans 15 residues. V gave up 6 bases and J gave up 2 bases, with 16 bases separating them. Germline CDR1 is LNHDA and CDR2 is SQIVND (reference sequence). The CDR3 DNA is TGTGCCAGTAGATTCTCTCCGAACAGTCAAGAGACCCAGTACTTC. This sequence encodes CASRFSPNSQETQYF.

The chain carries TRBV5-1 and TRBJ1-2; the D is unclear. The ends were cut back, 4 bases at V and 2 bases at J, with 6 bases in the middle. In germline, CDR1 is SGHRS, CDR2 YFSETQ. CDR3 size: 12 residues. The DNA of the CDR3 is TGCGCCAGCAGCGACGGAAACTATGGCTACACCTTC. This codes for CASSDGNYGYTF.

The V gene is TRBV29-1, the J gene TRBJ1-2; possibly TRBD1 for D (6 bases). This CDR3 region has 14 residues. In germline, CDR1 is SQVTM, CDR2 ANQGSEA. V was pared by 3 bases and J by 0 bases, with 11 bases between. The CDR3, as DNA: TGCAGCGTTGAGCCACAGGGTACTAACTATGGCTACACCTTC. The encoded protein is CSVEPQGTNYGYTF. Looking up the rest from reference TRBV29-1 and TRBJ1-2 gives the full variable domain: SAVISQKPSRDICQRGTSLTIQCQVDSQVTMMFWYRQQPGQSLTLIATANQGSEATYESGFVIDKFPISRPNLTFSTLTVSNMSPEDSSIYLCSVEPQGTNYGYTFGSGTRLTVV.

V gene TRBV14 combines with J gene TRBJ2-7; D possibly corresponds to TRBD1 (5 bases). Between the trimmed V and J ends, which lost 0 bases and 6 bases, there was a span of 18 bases. The CDR3 totals 16 residues. Germline CDR1 is SGHDN and CDR2 is FVKESK. CDR3 bases: TGTGCCAGCAGCCAAGAAGGTTGGGGCCGTTCGGCCGAGCAGTACTTC. This codes for CASSQEGWGRSAEQYF.

V gene TRBV7-3 combines with J gene TRBJ2-3; D perhaps matches TRBD2 (5 bases). There are 14 residues in the CDR3. V was pared by 3 bases and J by 8 bases, with 15 bases between. Germline lookup yields CDR1 SGHTA and CDR2 FQGTGA. In DNA, the CDR3 is TGTGCCAGCAGCTTGAACGAGGGTTTAGGTACGCAGTATTTT. It yields the protein CASSLNEGLGTQYF.

CDR3 in amino acids: CARSLRRDRERKDV. The CDR3 coding sequence is TGTGCCAGAAGCCTGCGGCGGGACAGGGAAAGAAAGGACGTC. The chain recombines TRBV5-3 with TRBJ2-7, with 9 bases identical to TRBD1. TRBV5-3 counts as an open reading frame of uncertain function. This CDR3 region has 14 residues.

V usage is TRBV5-1 and J usage is TRBJ2-5, with D possibly being TRBD2 (6 bases). The ends were cut back, 7 bases at V and 5 bases at J, with 15 bases in the middle. The V gene's germline CDR1 is SGHRS and CDR2 YFSETQ. The CDR3 spans 13 residues. CDR3: CASGPGGKETQYF. The CDR3 DNA is TGCGCCAGCGGTCCCGGAGGGAAGGAGACCCAGTACTTC.

The chain couples TRBV24-1 to TRBJ2-3; either TRBD1 or TRBD2 may supply D (5 bases each). The CDR3 is 13 residues long. Trimming removed 4 bases from V and 1 base from J, with 5 bases in between. Germline V gives CDR1 KGHDR, CDR2 SFDVKD. The CDR3 here is CATSEGGTDTQYF. The CDR3, as DNA: TGTGCCACCAGTGAGGGGGGCACAGATACGCAGTATTTT.

The V call is TRBV9, the J call TRBJ2-7; 9 nucleotides align to TRBD2. Trimming removed 0 bases from V and 4 bases from J; junction bases left unmatched: 5. The CDR3 runs 15 residues. Germline-derived CDR1 and CDR2 are SGDLS and YYNGEE. The CDR3 nucleotides are TGTGCCAGCAGCGTAGGGCTAGCGGGGACGTACGAGCAGTACTTC. As protein: CASSVGLAGTYEQYF. Full variable domain (outside the CDR3, taken from reference TRBV9 and TRBJ2-7): DSGVTQTPKHLITATGQRVTLRCSPRSGDLSVYWYQQSLDQGLQFLIQYYNGEERAKGNILERFSAQQFPDLHSELNLSSLELGDSALYFCASSVGLAGTYEQYFGPGTRLTVT.

This sequence joins TRBV27 and TRBJ2-3; D may be TRBD2 (6 bases). CDR1 is MNHEY and CDR2 is SMNVEV in the germline V gene (reference sequence). This CDR3 has 17 amino acids. Between the trimmed V and J ends, which lost 1 base and 1 base, there was a span of 15 bases. The chain's CDR3 is CASSLFQGLLRTDTQYF. In nucleotides, the CDR3 is TGTGCCAGCAGTTTATTTCAGGGACTCTTACGCACAGATACGCAGTATTTT.

The chain links TRBV4-2 to TRBJ1-2, with TRBD1 identical over 9 bases. CDR1 is LGHNA and CDR2 is YNFKEQ in the germline V gene. J gave up 4 bases and V 0 bases, and 9 bases lay outside the gene matches. The CDR3 sequence is 17 residues long. The CDR3 coding sequence is TGTGCCAGCAGCCAAGACGAACAGGGGGCGATGCTCTATGGCTACACCTTC. This sequence encodes CASSQDEQGAMLYGYTF.

The V and J genes are TRBV15 and TRBJ2-3, with D tentatively TRBD2 (6 bases). CDR1 LNHNV and CDR2 YYDKDF come from the germline V gene (reference sequence). The CDR3 sequence is 15 residues long. V lost 4 bases and J lost 2, with 13 bases in between. The CDR3 region has the DNA TGTGCCACCAGCAAAGGACTAAGGTACACAGATACGCAGTATTTT. Protein: CATSKGLRYTDTQYF.

The V and J genes are TRBV7-2 and TRBJ1-2, with TRBD1 as a possible D gene (5 bases). V dropped 4 bases and J dropped 6 bases, with 18 bases sitting between them. The CDR3 has 15 amino acids. Germline CDR1 and CDR2: SGHTA and FQGNSA. The CDR3 nucleotides read TGTGCCAGCAGCTGGCGCCCAGGGAGGGAGGATGGCTACACCTTC. This sequence encodes CASSWRPGREDGYTF.

CDR3 sequence reads: CAWTPGSGNTIYF. In DNA form, the CDR3 reads TGTGCCTGGACCCCAGGGTCTGGAAACACCATATATTTT. The chain recombines TRBV30 with TRBJ1-3; D perhaps matches TRBD1 (5 bases). The CDR3 loop spans 13 amino acids. Trimming shortened V by 4 bases and J by 1 base, and 8 bases separated the two germline ends. Germline V gives CDR1 GTSNPN, CDR2 SVGIG (reference sequence).

This chain joins TRBV5-1 and TRBJ1-1, with D perhaps matching TRBD1 (5 bases). V shed 4 bases and J shed 4 bases, with 17 bases lying between them. CDR1 and CDR2 (germline): SGHRS, YFSETQ. The CDR3 covers 15 residues. The CDR3 region is CASSLTRQGGTEAFF. Written as DNA, the CDR3 is TGCGCCAGCAGCCTAACCCGGCAGGGTGGCACTGAAGCTTTCTTT.

The chain carries TRBV2 and TRBJ2-7; maybe TRBD2 (5 bases). The CDR3 spans 14 residues. Germline lookup yields CDR1 SNHLY and CDR2 FYNNEI. V shed 7 bases and J shed 4 bases, with 17 bases lying between them. For the CDR3, the DNA is TGTGCCAGCAAACTCCCACCTAGCTGGTACGAGCAGTACGTC. It specifies CASKLPPSWYEQYV.

The chain recombines TRBV5-5 with TRBJ1-2, with D perhaps matching TRBD1 (5 bases). V was trimmed by 0 bases and J by 9 bases, leaving 15 bases between them. Per the germline V gene, CDR1 is SGHKS and CDR2 is YYEKEE (reference sequence). This CDR3 has 14 residues. CDR3 residues: CASSLVPDKGSYTF. The CDR3 DNA is TGTGCCAGCAGCTTGGTCCCGGACAAGGGTAGCTACACCTTC.

The J gene is TRBJ2-1, the V gene TRBV5-1, with D perhaps TRBD2 (6 bases). Looked up from germline, CDR1 is SGHRS and CDR2 is YFSETQ. This CDR3 comprises 16 residues. V lost 0 bases to trimming and J lost 4 bases, with 14 bases between them. CDR3 DNA: TGCGCCAGCAGCTTGGCCGTAGTAGCGGATTACAATGAGCAGTTCTTC. This sequence encodes CASSLAVVADYNEQFF.

This clone occurred a few times. This rearrangement joins TRBV18 to TRBJ2-7; D may be TRBD1 (7 bases). Trimming pared 3 bases from V and 1 base from J, leaving 13 bases between. The CDR3 is 15 residues long. Germline V gene data show CDR1 as KGHSH and CDR2 as LQKENI. This CDR3 is CASSPAGTVSYEQYF. The CDR3 DNA sequence: TGTGCCAGCTCACCGGCGGGGACAGTGTCCTACGAGCAGTACTTC. The whole variable domain, filled in from reference TRBV18 and TRBJ2-7, reads NAGVMQNPRHLVRRRGQEARLRCSPMKGHSHVYWYRQLPEEGLKFMVYLQKENIIDESGMPKERFSAEFPKEGPSILRIQQVVRGDSAAYFCASSPAGTVSYEQYFGPGTRLTVT.